This TCR beta chain was captured in a study of blood T cells in healthy people across ages (dated by TCRdb to the mid-2010s). Background for the entire study: In model experiments, template switching captured about one uniquely barcoded TCR beta cDNA molecule for every two T cells. Age-related changes in TCR beta repertoire diversity were measured in the study by deep sequencing normalized with unique cDNA molecular identifiers. To avoid experimental bias, donors of different ages were randomly spread across the sequencing lanes. The donors were divided into four age groups: young (average about 15 years), middle-aged (around 37), aged (about 60) and long-lived (82). Using the same blood draw, the study looked at two additional independent replicas of 1 million unique cDNA reads for two donors, one aged 18 to 30 and the other aged 80 or older.

Findings and caveats that apply to the study as a whole: Observed TCR beta diversity per million T cells fell roughly linearly with age, and a significant reduction was already apparent by age about 38. Total diversity estimates from one million sequenced T cells were considered lower bounds and underestimates. The long-lived group showed more naive CD4+ T cells, fewer expanded clones and increased TCR diversity than the aged group, suggesting age selection. Because donor CMV infection status was unknown, age-related changes in expanded clonotypes were potentially confounded. There was a strong correlation between observed TCR beta diversity and the percentage of naive T cells measured by flow cytometry. Because profiling used bulk unsorted PBMCs, naive and antigen-experienced compartments could not be compared conclusively.

Library prep was done by 5' RACE. The sequencer was an Illumina HiSeq 2500. The second PCR ran for about 6 to 12 cycles and used a J-beta primer mix along with a sample-barcoded 5' primer. A template-switch 5' adaptor carrying 12 random nucleotides introduced a unique molecular identifier onto each TCR beta cDNA molecule. Each sample yielded at least 3 million CDR3-containing paired-end reads. First-strand cDNA was synthesized from all RNA with the Mint cDNA synthesis kit, primed by a TRBC-specific oligonucleotide. Following uracil-DNA glycosylase treatment, all cDNA underwent a first 18-cycle PCR with the universal primers M1SS and BC2_uni_R. In the authors' own workflow: Each sample was normalized by randomly selecting 1 million high-quality reads, each carrying a distinct molecular identifier. Instead of being binned into consensus sequences, reads that shared molecular identifiers were thrown out. CDR3 identification, clonotype clustering and error correction used MiTCR with a Q25 quality threshold and the strictest error-elimination algorithm. A nonparametric unseen species model using Euler transformation provided a lower-bound estimate of total TCR beta diversity. TCRdb reanalyzed the raw reads on its own, using fastp at Q25 for trimming and MiXCR for clone calling, and kept in-frame beta chains. CDR3 protein duplicates are merged, each entry listing the most common genes and DNA. TCRdb's processing, not the authors', yielded these V and J calls. The sample contains roughly 1.5 million distinct CDR3 sequences, about 45% of them found a single time. Of the sample, less than 5% is held by the ten largest clones.

The roughly 39 donors, aged about 6 to 95 years, were systemically healthy Caucasian individuals from Russia. Each donor gave 9 to 10 milliliters of peripheral blood, collected into EDTA-treated Vacutainer tubes. Ficoll-Paque density-gradient centrifugation was used to isolate PBMCs, with at least 6.5 million per sample. Trizol reagent was used to extract total RNA from PBMCs, with at least 5.5 micrograms per sample. The percentages of naive CD45RAhigh/CD27high T cells were determined by flow cytometry on a PBMC aliquot from every donor. The germline V gene gives CDR1 as SGHTA and CDR2 as FQGNSA. From its cysteine to its phenylalanine, the CDR3 spans 15 amino acids. Only the CDR3 portion is preserved as DNA: 45 bases, with reading frame beginning at the first base. About this clonotype itself: Its cognate antigen has yet to be identified. No quality values exist for individual bases; no much larger clone is one base distant.

This sequence originates from a woman aged 18-29 years in good health. The rearrangement joined TRBV7-2 to TRBJ2-5; the D gene cannot be named for sure. The DNA end lines up better with TRBJ2-7; the J call may be wrong. Sequencing was carried out using blood. The sequenced DNA is TGTGCCAGCAGCTTACCCCAGTCTATCCTCTACGAGCAGTACTTC. Translation gives CASSLPQSILYEQYF.